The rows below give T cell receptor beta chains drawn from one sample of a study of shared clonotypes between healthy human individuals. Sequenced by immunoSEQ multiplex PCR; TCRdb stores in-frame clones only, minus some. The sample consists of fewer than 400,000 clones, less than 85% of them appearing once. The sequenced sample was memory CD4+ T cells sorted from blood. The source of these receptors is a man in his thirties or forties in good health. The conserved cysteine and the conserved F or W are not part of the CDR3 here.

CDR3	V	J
ASSITSGMMSYNEQF	TRBV19	TRBJ2-1
ASSLRVPNEQF	TRBV28	TRBJ2-1
ASSLKAGVGYNEQF	TRBV7-3	TRBJ2-1
ASKKGSYEQY	TRBV19	TRBJ2-7
ASSIKRGWSYEQY	TRBV21-1	TRBJ2-7
ASGLYGRGLSTDTQY	TRBV12-5	TRBJ2-3
ASSPGSQPQH	TRBV28	TRBJ1-5
ASSPPTPGLPPDEQF	TRBV9	TRBJ2-1
ASSPSRDGYEKLF	TRBV6-5	TRBJ1-4
ASSPLGLAATDTQY	TRBV19	TRBJ2-3
ASSQSQDSYNEQF	TRBV4-1	TRBJ2-1
ASSFLATNTGELF	TRBV28	TRBJ2-2
ASSPYRDRVREQY	TRBV6-1	TRBJ2-7
ASSWGRRSSYEQY	TRBV2	TRBJ2-7
ASNLLAGGRDEQF	TRBV11-3	TRBJ2-1
ASSGLAGVGTGELF	TRBV2	TRBJ2-2
ASSPPGSGGMINEQF	TRBV18	TRBJ2-1
ASSAQGQFDEQY	TRBV7-6	TRBJ2-7
ASSLDREGYT	TRBV5-4	TRBJ1-2
AWSVIAANTGELF	TRBV30	TRBJ2-2
ASSDSASSNYGYT	TRBV6-4	TRBJ1-2
ASRTGRNTGELF	TRBV6-5	TRBJ2-2
ASVLDPDRIYEQY	TRBV28	TRBJ2-7
ASSSTSGWGDTQY	TRBV7-9	TRBJ2-3
ASSPPGLNRPPLH	TRBV25-1	TRBJ1-6
ASSFRGWTQY	TRBV27	TRBJ2-3